This is a list of T cell receptor beta chains from one sample in a study of T cell repertoires in cytomegalovirus infection. TCRdb re-derived calls from the reads in MiXCR, one entry per CDR3 protein. The table has roughly 730,000 distinct CDR3 sequences, 33% seen once. No antigen is known for these receptors. The source material was cultured PBMCs, sampled from culture after CMV antigen stimulation. These receptors all stem from a human donor in good health (CMV status not recorded). Some clones in this sample may be carry-over from other donors' samples. Both conserved end residues are part of each CDR3. D genes are given only for firm matches. Expanded clones get a size class; other rows say once, few or many, or leave the size out.

clone size | D gene | J gene | V gene | CDR3 protein | CDR3 DNA
few | TRBD2 | TRBJ2-5 | TRBV4-3 | CASSQASGSETQYF | TGCGCCAGCAGCCAAGCTAGCGGGAGTGAGACCCAGTACTTC
. | . | TRBJ1-1 | TRBV18 | CASSPSREVRTEAFF | TGTGCCAGCTCACCGTCCAGGGAGGTTCGGACTGAAGCTTTCTTT
. | TRBD2 | TRBJ2-1 | TRBV7-9 | CASSLPSGRANNEQFF | TGTGCCAGCAGCCTACCGAGCGGGAGGGCCAACAATGAGCAGTTCTTC
few | . | TRBJ2-5 | TRBV10-3 | CAISERETQYF | TGTGCCATCAGTGAGAGGGAGACCCAGTACTTC
. | . | TRBJ1-2 | TRBV5-1 | CASSTGTPTGHLF | TGCGCCAGCAGTACCGGGACCCCAACGGGCCACCTCTTC
. | TRBD2 | TRBJ2-5 | TRBV3-1 | CASSQAIFTSGGAETQYF | TGTGCCAGCAGCCAAGCTATTTTCACTAGCGGGGGGGCTGAGACCCAGTACTTC
few | TRBD2 | TRBJ2-3 | TRBV7-2 | CASSPRGDSAWSQYF | TGTGCCAGCAGCCCACGGGGGGACTCCGCATGGTCGCAGTATTTT
few | . | TRBJ1-2 | TRBV12-3/TRBV12-4 | CASSLRNPFATANYGYTF | TGTGCCAGCAGTTTGAGGAACCCCTTCGCCACGGCTAACTATGGCTACACCTTC
. | . | TRBJ1-5 | TRBV20-1 | CSARDRDQPQHF | TGCAGTGCTAGAGATCGAGATCAGCCCCAGCATTTT
. | . | TRBJ2-4 | TRBV6-5 | CASRGTAKNIQYF | TGTGCCAGCAGAGGGACAGCCAAAAACATTCAGTACTTC
. | . | TRBJ2-3 | TRBV6-1 | CASRVGVEDTQYF | TGTGCCAGCAGGGTTGGGGTGGAAGATACGCAGTATTTT
few | . | TRBJ1-5 | TRBV7-6 | CASSPSIGRGNQPQHF | TGTGCCAGCAGCCCCTCTATAGGGAGGGGAAATCAGCCCCAGCATTTT
. | . | TRBJ1-3 | TRBV20-1 | CSASPFGGSGNTIYF | TGCAGTGCTAGTCCCTTTGGCGGCTCTGGAAACACCATATATTTT
. | . | TRBJ2-7 | TRBV6-5 | CASSRDPRDYEQYF | TGTGCCAGCAGTCGTGACCCGAGGGACTACGAGCAGTACTTC
. | TRBD1 | TRBJ1-5 | TRBV7-2 | CASSPRTGDGQPQHF | TGTGCCAGCAGCCCGAGGACAGGGGATGGTCAGCCCCAGCATTTT
. | . | TRBJ2-5 | TRBV10-2 | CASSGQPGGETQYF | TGCGCCAGCAGTGGACAACCCGGTGGGGAGACCCAGTACTTC
few | . | TRBJ2-1 | TRBV14 | CASSRDAHNEQFF | TGTGCCAGCAGCCGGGACGCCCATAATGAGCAGTTCTTC
. | . | TRBJ2-7 | TRBV7-2 | CASSLARDVYEQYF | TGTGCCAGCAGCTTAGCCAGGGACGTCTACGAGCAGTACTTC
. | TRBD2 | TRBJ2-1 | TRBV28 | CASFGGGAYNEQFF | TGTGCCAGCTTTGGCGGGGGGGCTTACAATGAGCAGTTCTTC
. | . | TRBJ2-3 | TRBV2 | CASSSQGSKADTQYF | TGTGCCAGCAGCTCACAGGGTTCCAAAGCAGATACGCAGTATTTT
. | TRBD2 | TRBJ2-5 | TRBV9 | CASSVGLAGPTETQYF | TGTGCCAGCAGCGTAGGACTAGCGGGACCTACGGAGACCCAGTACTTC
. | TRBD2 | TRBJ2-5 | TRBV28 | CASSLRSGVGGQETQYF | TGTGCCAGCAGTTTACGTAGTGGTGTCGGGGGGCAAGAGACCCAGTACTTC
few | . | TRBJ2-3 | TRBV7-7 | CASSLDGSGTDTQYF | TGTGCCAGCAGCTTAGACGGGAGCGGGACAGATACGCAGTATTTT
many | . | TRBJ1-1 | TRBV7-9 | CATSGRNTEAFF | TGTGCCACCAGTGGGAGGAACACTGAAGCTTTCTTT
. | . | TRBJ1-4 | TRBV9 | CASSVGVGGGTNEKLFF | TGTGCCAGCAGCGTAGGGGTAGGGGGAGGAACTAATGAAAAACTGTTTTTT
. | . | TRBJ1-1 | TRBV20-1 | CSARDPRQRDTEAFF | TGCAGTGCTAGAGATCCTAGACAGAGGGACACTGAAGCTTTCTTT
few | . | TRBJ2-3 | TRBV4-3 | CASSQDSGDTQYF | TGCGCCAGCAGCCAAGATTCGGGGGATACGCAGTATTTT
few | TRBD1 | TRBJ1-2 | TRBV7-6 | CASSAGTGAGDGYTF | TGTGCCAGCAGCGCCGGCACAGGGGCGGGTGATGGCTACACCTTC
. | . | TRBJ2-1 | TRBV19 | CASSIAPGGEQFF | TGTGCCAGTAGTATAGCCCCCGGGGGAGAGCAGTTCTTC
few | TRBD1 | TRBJ1-1 | TRBV6-1 | CASRQGTNTEAFF | TGTGCCAGCAGACAGGGGACGAACACTGAAGCTTTCTTT